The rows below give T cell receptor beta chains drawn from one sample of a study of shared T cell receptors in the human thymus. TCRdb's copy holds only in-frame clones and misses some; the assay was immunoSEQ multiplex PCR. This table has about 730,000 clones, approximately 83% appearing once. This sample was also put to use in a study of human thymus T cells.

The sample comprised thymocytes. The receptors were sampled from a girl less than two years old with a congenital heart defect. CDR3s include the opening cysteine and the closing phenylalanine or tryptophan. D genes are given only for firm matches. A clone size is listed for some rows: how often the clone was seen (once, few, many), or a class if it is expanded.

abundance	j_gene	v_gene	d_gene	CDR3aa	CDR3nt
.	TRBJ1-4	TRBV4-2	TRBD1	CASSQQDRGWGTATNEKLFF	TGTGCCAGCAGCCAACAGGACAGGGGATGGGGTACGGCAACTAATGAAAAACTGTTTTTT
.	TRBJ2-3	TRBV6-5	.	CATRPRGPCTDTQYF	TGTGCCACCCGACCTAGGGGCCCTTGCACAGATACGCAGTATTTT
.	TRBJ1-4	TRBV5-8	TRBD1	CASSRTGAANEKLFF	TGTGCCAGCAGCCGAACAGGGGCGGCTAATGAAAAACTGTTTTTT
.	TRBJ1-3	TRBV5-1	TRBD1	CASTPDRTISGNTIYF	TGCGCCAGCACCCCGGACAGGACTATCTCTGGAAACACCATATATTTT
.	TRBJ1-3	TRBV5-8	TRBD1	CASSFGDRVSVIGRGNTIYF	TGTGCCAGCAGCTTTGGGGACAGGGTTTCTGTAATCGGTCGTGGAAACACCATATATTTT
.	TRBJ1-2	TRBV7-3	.	CASSYTGNYGYTF	TGTGCCAGCAGCTACACGGGAAACTATGGCTACACCTTC
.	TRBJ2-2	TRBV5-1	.	CASSRDGQEGTGELFF	TGCGCCAGCAGCCGCGATGGACAGGAGGGCACCGGGGAGCTGTTTTTT
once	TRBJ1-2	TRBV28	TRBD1	CASSFGQGAGGYTF	TGTGCCAGCAGTTTCGGACAGGGGGCGGGTGGCTACACCTTC
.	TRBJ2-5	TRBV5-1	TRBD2	CASSLTSGGAGWETQYF	TGCGCCAGCAGCTTGACTAGCGGGGGGGCTGGATGGGAGACCCAGTACTTC
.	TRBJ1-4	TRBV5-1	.	CASSFFLSTQDEKLFF	TGCGCCAGCAGCTTCTTTTTGAGTACTCAGGATGAAAAACTGTTTTTT
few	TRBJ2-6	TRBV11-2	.	CASSLDLRSSGANVLTF	TGTGCCAGCAGCTTAGATTTACGGTCCTCTGGGGCCAACGTCCTGACTTTC
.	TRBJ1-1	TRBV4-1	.	CASSQDPTGRGTEAFF	TGCGCCAGCAGCCAAGATCCCACAGGGAGAGGCACTGAAGCTTTCTTT
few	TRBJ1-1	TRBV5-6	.	CASSQKDLTLGPTEAFF	TGTGCCAGCAGCCAAAAGGATCTGACCTTGGGGCCCACTGAAGCTTTCTTT
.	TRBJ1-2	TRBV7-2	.	CASSLDSGLLGPNGYTF	TGTGCCAGCAGCTTAGATTCAGGGCTCCTCGGGCCAAATGGCTACACCTTC
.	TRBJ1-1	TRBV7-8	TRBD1	CASSPRTGELNTEAFF	TGTGCCAGCAGCCCCCGGACAGGGGAGCTGAACACTGAAGCTTTCTTT
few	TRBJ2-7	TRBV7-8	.	CASSLSVRPTGKAPYEQYF	TGTGCCAGCAGCTTATCGGTCCGACCTACAGGGAAGGCGCCCTACGAGCAGTACTTC
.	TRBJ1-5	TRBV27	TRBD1	CASSELAGGPYQPQHF	TGTGCCAGCAGTGAACTTGCAGGGGGCCCCTATCAGCCCCAGCATTTT
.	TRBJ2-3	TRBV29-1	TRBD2	CSAPGLGGCTQYF	TGCAGCGCGCCGGGACTAGGGGGATGTACGCAGTATTTT
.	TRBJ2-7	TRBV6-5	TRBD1	CASSPGQGPIEQYF	TGTGCCAGCAGCCCGGGACAGGGCCCAATCGAGCAGTACTTC
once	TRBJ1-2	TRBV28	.	CASSKARERYGYTF	TGTGCCAGCAGTAAGGCTAGGGAGCGGTATGGCTACACCTTC
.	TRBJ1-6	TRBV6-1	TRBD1	CASSEDRDRSSYNSPLHF	TGTGCCAGCAGTGAAGACCGGGACAGGAGCTCCTATAATTCCCCCCTCCACTTT
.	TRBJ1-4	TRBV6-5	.	CASSSRTGLGKLFF	TGTGCCAGCAGTTCCCGGACTGGGTTGGGAAAACTGTTTTTT
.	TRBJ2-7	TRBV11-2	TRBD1	CASSSRTGPSSYEQYF	TGTGCCAGCAGCTCCCGGACAGGCCCAAGCTCCTACGAGCAGTACTTC
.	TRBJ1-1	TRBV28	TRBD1	CASAGLDRDTEAFF	TGTGCCAGCGCGGGACTGGACAGGGACACTGAAGCTTTCTTT
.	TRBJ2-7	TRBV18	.	CASSPGTTAYEQYF	TGTGCCAGCTCACCAGGGACAACTGCCTACGAGCAGTACTTC
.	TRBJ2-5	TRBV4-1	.	CASSPGVETQYF	TGCGCCAGCAGCCCAGGGGTGGAGACCCAGTACTTC
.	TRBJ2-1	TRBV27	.	CASSLFRGNEQFF	TGTGCCAGCAGTTTATTTCGGGGCAATGAGCAGTTCTTC
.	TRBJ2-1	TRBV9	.	CASSGAATSHSYNEQFF	TGTGCCAGCAGCGGCGCGGCAACTAGTCACTCCTACAATGAGCAGTTCTTC
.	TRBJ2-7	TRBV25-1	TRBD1	CASRPTGTGRPNSHEQYF	TGTGCCAGCCGCCCTACCGGGACAGGCCGACCCAATAGCCACGAGCAGTACTTC
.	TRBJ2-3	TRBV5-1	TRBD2	CASSPRKGGGNTDTQYF	TGCGCCAGCAGCCCTAGGAAGGGCGGGGGGAACACAGATACGCAGTATTTT
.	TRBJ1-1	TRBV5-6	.	CASSPHGTEAFF	TGTGCCAGCAGCCCCCACGGCACTGAAGCTTTCTTT